Shown below are 21 T cell receptor beta chains from a single sample sequenced in a study of T cells after yellow fever vaccination. Via MiXCR, TCRdb re-called the 5' RACE reads, giving one row per CDR3 protein. The sample holds roughly 300,000 distinct CDR3 sequences, around 7.3% seen once. The sequences come from PBMCs, collected roughly 45 days after the first yellow fever vaccination. All receptors derive from a man aged 18-30 years who received the YFV17D yellow fever vaccine.

This chain connects TRBV5-5 to TRBJ2-7; the D gene is possibly TRBD2 (6 bases). Per the germline V gene, CDR1 is SGHKS and CDR2 is YYEKEE (reference sequence). V was clipped by 1 base and J by 11 bases, with 19 bases between them. The CDR3 sequence is 14 residues long. CDR3 bases: TGTGCCAGCAGCTTGTCGGTCCCTCTGTCTAGCGAGTACTTC. Translating gives CASSLSVPLSSEYF.

The genes are TRBV19 and TRBJ1-1; D perhaps matches TRBD1 (5 bases). The CDR3 sequence is 15 residues long. Trimming took off 2 bases at V and 11 bases at J, with 21 bases between the two ends. Looked up from germline, CDR1 is LNHDA and CDR2 is SQIVND (reference sequence). CDR3 DNA: TGTGCCAGTAGTATAAAAGCCTCCGGGGCTTGGGTCGCTTTCTTT. This codes for CASSIKASGAWVAFF.

J is TRBJ2-1 and V is TRBV15; 15 nucleotides match TRBD2. With V trimmed by 5 bases and J by 3 bases, 8 bases remained unmatched. This CDR3 is built from 18 residues. Looked up from germline, CDR1 is LNHNV and CDR2 is YYDKDF (reference sequence). The CDR3 region has the DNA TGTGCCACCAGCGGCGGGACTAGCGGGGGGATCGACTACAATGAGCAGTTCTTC. Its protein is CATSGGTSGGIDYNEQFF.

There are many counts of this clonotype. Here the CDR3 DNA reads TGCGCCAGCAGTGAGGGCAACCAAGAGACCCAGTACTTC. Its translation: CASSEGNQETQYF. The chain has TRBV5-1 and TRBJ2-5; tentative D call: TRBD2 (5 bases). V was pared by 5 bases and J by 0 bases, with 8 bases between. The CDR3 spans 13 residues. The V gene's germline CDR1 is SGHRS and CDR2 YFSETQ.

The rearrangement uses TRBV5-1 and TRBJ2-1; D gene unclear. This CDR3 is 12 amino acids long. Trimming took off 2 bases at V and 8 bases at J, with 8 bases between the two ends. In germline, CDR1 is SGHRS, CDR2 YFSETQ. This CDR3 reads CASSFRNYEQFF. In DNA form, the CDR3 reads TGCGCCAGCAGCTTCCGTAACTATGAGCAGTTCTTC.

This clonotype has a handful of counts. V usage is TRBV7-9 and J usage is TRBJ1-1; no reliable D call. Germline lookup yields CDR1 SEHNR and CDR2 FQNEAQ (reference sequence). The germline V and J ends were trimmed by 0 bases and 3 bases, with 11 bases remaining between them. This CDR3 contains 15 residues. CDR3 coding DNA: TGTGCCAGCAGCTTAGCGGCATTTATAGACACTGAAGCTTTCTTT. This sequence encodes CASSLAAFIDTEAFF.

The chain carries TRBV5-1 and TRBJ2-5; maybe TRBD2 (6 bases). The V gene's germline CDR1 is SGHRS and CDR2 YFSETQ. CDR3 length equals 13 residues. V shed 3 bases and J shed 3 bases, with 9 bases lying between them. CDR3 sequence reads: CASSSWTKETQYF. DNA for the CDR3: TGCGCCAGCAGCTCTTGGACTAAAGAGACCCAGTACTTC.

The V and J genes are TRBV12-3 or TRBV12-4 and TRBJ1-4; D is ambiguous. The CDR3 totals 15 residues. V was cut by 6 bases and J by 3 bases, with 14 bases left in between. CDR3 in amino acids: CASSPEASPNEKLFF. The CDR3 region has the DNA TGTGCCAGCAGCCCTGAGGCTTCCCCTAATGAAAAACTGTTTTTT.

This clonotype appeared a few times. The DNA for the CDR3 is TGTGCCACCAGCAGAGTGAACACCGGGGAGCTGTTTTTT. Translation gives CATSRVNTGELFF. The chain combines TRBV15 with TRBJ2-2; D gene unclear. From germline, CDR1 is LNHNV and CDR2 YYDKDF (reference sequence). The CDR3 runs to 13 residues. V shed 1 base and J shed 1 base, with 1 base lying between them.

The chain links TRBV5-1 to TRBJ1-6; 9 nucleotides match TRBD1. Losses at the gene ends were 5 bases for V and 1 base for J; bases not matched to a gene: 4. CDR1 is SGHRS and CDR2 is YFSETQ in the germline V gene. The CDR3 loop spans 16 amino acids. The CDR3: CASRTDRGSYNSPLHF. In DNA form, the CDR3 reads TGCGCCAGCAGGACCGACAGGGGGTCCTATAATTCACCCCTCCACTTT.

This clonotype was detected a few times. This chain connects TRBV7-8 to TRBJ2-3, with D possibly TRBD1 on 6 matching bases. With 4 bases removed from V and 1 base from J, the gap between germline ends came to 9 bases. Germline CDR1 is SGHVS and CDR2 is FQNEAQ. This CDR3 has 14 residues. CDR3 sequence: CASSSTGRTDTQYF. The CDR3 nucleotides are TGTGCCAGCAGCTCGACAGGCCGCACAGATACGCAGTATTTT.

This chain links TRBV7-8 with TRBJ2-7; possible D gene TRBD1, 6 bases. Germline V gene lookup returns CDR1 SGHVS and CDR2 FQNEAQ. The CDR3 is made up of 15 amino acids. The CDR3 protein is CASSLVQGPSYKQYV. The CDR3 DNA is TGTGCCAGCAGCTTAGTACAGGGTCCGTCCTACAAGCAGTACGTC.

This clonotype was detected many times. This chain uses TRBV20-1 with TRBJ1-4; 10 positions match TRBD1. CDR3 length: 14 residues. Germline V gives CDR1 DFQATT, CDR2 SNEGSKA (reference sequence). V was clipped by 5 bases and J by 6 bases; unmatched bases: 6. Written as DNA, the CDR3 is TGCAGTGCTCTGACAGGGGGCGTGTATGAAAAACTGTTTTTT. As protein: CSALTGGVYEKLFF.

A few counts support this clonotype. The chain uses TRBV20-1 and TRBJ2-5; D gene unclear. The V end was cut by 3 bases, the J end by 2 bases, with 13 bases between. CDR3 size: 14 residues. Per the germline V gene, CDR1 is DFQATT and CDR2 is SNEGSKA (reference sequence). The CDR3 DNA reads as TGCAGTGCTAGGCCTGCTACAGCTCAAGAGACCCAGTACTTC. Residues: CSARPATAQETQYF.

This clonotype has just a few counts. The V call is TRBV18, the J call TRBJ1-2, with D possibly matching TRBD1 (6 bases). Trimming removed 0 bases from V and 4 bases from J, with 21 bases in between. This CDR3 is 18 amino acids long. Germline CDR1 and CDR2: KGHSH and LQKENI. CDR3 coding DNA: TGTGCCAGCTCACCACCCCCAATGGACAGACCGACTTCCTATGGCTACACCTTC. Translating it yields CASSPPPMDRPTSYGYTF.

The chain carries TRBV5-1 and TRBJ2-2; D gene ambiguous. Trimming pared 0 bases from V and 4 bases from J, leaving 13 bases between. The CDR3 covers 16 residues. The germline gives CDR1 SGHRS, CDR2 YFSETQ. The CDR3 is CASSLAGGYPTGELFF. The CDR3 nucleotides read TGCGCCAGCAGCTTGGCTGGTGGCTACCCCACCGGGGAGCTGTTTTTT.

The J gene is TRBJ2-3, the V gene TRBV5-1; maybe TRBD2 (5 bases). The germline gives CDR1 SGHRS, CDR2 YFSETQ. The CDR3 consists of 16 residues. Trimming pared 0 bases from V and 4 bases from J, leaving 15 bases between. The CDR3 DNA sequence: TGCGCCAGCAGCTTGGATGTCGGGAAACCGGCAGATACGCAGTATTTT. This sequence encodes CASSLDVGKPADTQYF.

This rearrangement joins TRBV7-9 to TRBJ2-3, with D possibly TRBD1 on 6 matching bases. CDR3 length: 16 residues. Germline loops: CDR1 SEHNR, CDR2 FQNEAQ (reference sequence). V was pared by 4 bases and J by 6 bases, with 20 bases between. The CDR3 sequence: CASSYEQGALGDTQYF. The DNA of the CDR3 is TGTGCCAGCAGCTACGAACAGGGTGCTCTAGGGGATACGCAGTATTTT.

This clonotype has more than one count but fewer than ten. The genes are TRBV10-1 and TRBJ2-3; D ambiguous. The CDR3 length is 14 residues. Germline V gene lookup returns CDR1 WNHNN and CDR2 SYGVQD (reference sequence). V lost 3 bases and J 4 bases, leaving 11 bases between the germline ends. The DNA of the CDR3 is TGCGCCAGCAGTGAAGTAGGGCAGTCAGATACGCAGTATTTT. As protein: CASSEVGQSDTQYF.

This clonotype was picked up a small number of times. The CDR3 region has the DNA TGTGCCAGCAGCTTAGGAGGGGGGGGGTTACGGGAGCAGTTCTTC. It translates to CASSLGGGGLREQFF. The chain carries TRBV13 and TRBJ2-1; perhaps TRBD2 as D (7 bases). This CDR3 contains 15 residues. CDR1 is PRHDT and CDR2 is FYEKMQ in the germline V gene (reference sequence). V gave up 0 bases and J gave up 10 bases, with 16 bases separating them.

A few counts support this clonotype. The chain links TRBV6-5 to TRBJ2-3, with D possibly being TRBD2 (5 bases). The CDR3 totals 16 residues. The V gene lost 0 bases and the J gene lost 3 bases, with 13 bases spanning the gap. Germline V gene sequence: CDR1 MNHEY, CDR2 SVGAGI. CDR3 DNA sequence: TGTGCCAGCAGTTACTCGGGCGGATCGGGGACAGATACGCAGTATTTT. Protein product: CASSYSGGSGTDTQYF.